Detailed here is one T cell receptor (beta chain). Its antigen is unknown. Profiling relied on immunoSEQ multiplex PCR, and the TCRdb table lists in-frame clones only, not all of them. Among around 68,000 clones, 88% were seen once, and the ten largest hold 1.5% to 2%. Trimming removed 4 bases from V and 0 bases from J, with 13 bases in between. The CDR3 extends over 15 amino acids. Per the germline V gene, CDR1 is LGHNA and CDR2 is YSLEER. The data belong to a study of siplizumab effects on memory and regulatory T cells. Study-level points and caveats: Siplizumab significantly reduced alloreactive sequences traceable to unstimulated CD4+ memory cells.

The sample consisted of Tregs sorted from blood. The TCR originated in a human donor in good health. V and J are TRBV4-3 and TRBJ2-7; D could derive from TRBD1 or TRBD2 (5 bases each). In nucleotides, the CDR3 is TGCGCCAGCAGCCCCCGGGACGGACACTCCTACGAGCAGTACTTC. Encoded protein: CASSPRDGHSYEQYF.